This TCR beta chain was recorded in a study of blood T cell repertoires in COVID-19. Turning to the study itself: The origin of the acute and convalescent COVID-19 samples was the United States, Italy and Spain. T cells, B-cell-depleted T cells, or PBMCs provided the cDNA or gDNA that served as material.

As originally analysed: Quantification of nucleated cells was approximated via reference gene primer amplification. Sequenced by immunoSEQ multiplex PCR; TCRdb stores in-frame clones only, minus some. V and J calls and clone size are copied from that table; D and trimming were computed from the DNA. This table holds around 77,000 clones, around 85% found once. Germline V gene data show CDR1 as SNHLY and CDR2 as FYNNEI. The CDR3 is 14 residues long. Trimming removed 5 bases from V and 6 bases from J, with 15 bases in between. This receptor was taken from a man older than 75 with acute or convalescent COVID-19. The chain uses TRBV2 and TRBJ2-3, with D perhaps TRBD1 (6 bases). Input material: peripheral blood. The CDR3 DNA follows: TGTGCCAGCAGTTGGGGCAGGGGTCGGGATACGCAGTATTTT. The encoded protein is CASSWGRGRDTQYF.